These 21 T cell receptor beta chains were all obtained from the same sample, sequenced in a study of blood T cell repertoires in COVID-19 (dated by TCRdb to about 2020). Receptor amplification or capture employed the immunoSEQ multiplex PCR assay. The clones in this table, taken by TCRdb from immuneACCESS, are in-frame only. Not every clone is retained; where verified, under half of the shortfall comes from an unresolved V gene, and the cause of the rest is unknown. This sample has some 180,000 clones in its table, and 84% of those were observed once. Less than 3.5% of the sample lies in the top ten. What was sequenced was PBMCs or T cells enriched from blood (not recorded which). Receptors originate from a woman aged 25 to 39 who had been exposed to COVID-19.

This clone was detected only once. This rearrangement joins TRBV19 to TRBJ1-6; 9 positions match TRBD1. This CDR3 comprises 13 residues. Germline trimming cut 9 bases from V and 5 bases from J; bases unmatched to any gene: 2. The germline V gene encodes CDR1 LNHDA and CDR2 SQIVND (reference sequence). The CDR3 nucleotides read TGTGCCAGCACAGGGGGCCATAATTCACCCCTCCACTTT. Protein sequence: CASTGGHNSPLHF. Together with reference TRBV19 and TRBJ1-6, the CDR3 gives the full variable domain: DGGITQSPKYLFRKEGQNVTLSCEQNLNHDAMYWYRQDPGQGLRLIYYSQIVNDFQKGDIAEGYSVSREKKESFPLTVTSAQKNPTAFYLCASTGGHNSPLHFGNGTRLTVT.

The CDR3 spells CASSTGTGLTLHF. The CDR3 DNA is TGTGCCAGCAGCACCGGGACAGGGTTAACCCTCCACTTT. This chain joins TRBV5-6 and TRBJ1-6, with 9 bases matching TRBD1. V dropped 4 bases and J dropped 14; count of bases not matched to a gene: 7. Germline CDR1 and CDR2: SGHDT and YYEEEE. The CDR3 has 13 residues.

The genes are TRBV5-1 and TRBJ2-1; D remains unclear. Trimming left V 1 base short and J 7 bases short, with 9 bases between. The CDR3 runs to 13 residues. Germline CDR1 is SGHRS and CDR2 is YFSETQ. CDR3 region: CASSLWPGNEQFF. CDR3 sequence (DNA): TGCGCCAGCAGCTTGTGGCCGGGTAATGAGCAGTTCTTC.

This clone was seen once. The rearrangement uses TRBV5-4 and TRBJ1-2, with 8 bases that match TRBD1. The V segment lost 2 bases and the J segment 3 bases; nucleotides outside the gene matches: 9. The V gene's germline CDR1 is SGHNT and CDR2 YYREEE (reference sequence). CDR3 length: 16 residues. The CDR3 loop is CASSLQRQGPYYGYTF. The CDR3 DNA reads TGTGCCAGCAGCTTACAAAGACAGGGGCCATACTATGGCTACACCTTC.

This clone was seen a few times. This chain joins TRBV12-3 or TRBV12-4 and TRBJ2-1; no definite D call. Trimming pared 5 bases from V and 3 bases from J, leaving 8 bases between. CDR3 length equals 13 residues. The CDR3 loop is CASSPLHYNEQFF. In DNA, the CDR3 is TGTGCCAGCAGTCCACTTCACTACAATGAGCAGTTCTTC.

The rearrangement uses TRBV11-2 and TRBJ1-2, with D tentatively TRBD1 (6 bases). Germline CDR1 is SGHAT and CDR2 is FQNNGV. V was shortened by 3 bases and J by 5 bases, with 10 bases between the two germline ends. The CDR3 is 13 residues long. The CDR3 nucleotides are TGTGCCAGCAGCTTCGGACAGCTTTATGGCTACACCTTC. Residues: CASSFGQLYGYTF.

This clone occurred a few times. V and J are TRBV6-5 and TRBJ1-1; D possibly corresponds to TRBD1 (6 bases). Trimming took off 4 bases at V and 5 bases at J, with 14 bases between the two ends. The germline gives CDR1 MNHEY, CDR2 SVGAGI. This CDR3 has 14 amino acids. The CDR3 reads CASSLTGFGTEAFF. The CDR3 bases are TGTGCCAGCAGTTTAACAGGGTTCGGAACTGAAGCTTTCTTT.

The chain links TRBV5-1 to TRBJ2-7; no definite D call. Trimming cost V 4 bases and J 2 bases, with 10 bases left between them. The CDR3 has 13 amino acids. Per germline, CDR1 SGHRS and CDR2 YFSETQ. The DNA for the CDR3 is TGCGCCAGCAGCGCCCGATCTACCTACGAGCAGTACTTC. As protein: CASSARSTYEQYF.

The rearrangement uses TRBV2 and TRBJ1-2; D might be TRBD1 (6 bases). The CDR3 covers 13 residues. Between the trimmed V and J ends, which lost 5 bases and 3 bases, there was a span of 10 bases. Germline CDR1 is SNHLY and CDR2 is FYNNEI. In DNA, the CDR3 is TGTGCCAGCAGTCCACAGGGTCACTATGGCTACACCTTC. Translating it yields CASSPQGHYGYTF.

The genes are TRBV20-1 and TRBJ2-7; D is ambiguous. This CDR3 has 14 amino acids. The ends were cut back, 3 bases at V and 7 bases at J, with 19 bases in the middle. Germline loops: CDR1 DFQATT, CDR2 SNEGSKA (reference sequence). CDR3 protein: CSASGDSTLREQYF. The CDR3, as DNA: TGCAGTGCTAGTGGTGATAGCACCCTTCGGGAGCAGTACTTC.

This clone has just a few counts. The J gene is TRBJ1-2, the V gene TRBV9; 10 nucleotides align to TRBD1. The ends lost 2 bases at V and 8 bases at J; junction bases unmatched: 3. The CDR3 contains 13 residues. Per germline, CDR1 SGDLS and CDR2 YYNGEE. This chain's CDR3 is CASSVTGGAGYTF. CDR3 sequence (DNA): TGTGCCAGCAGCGTGACAGGGGGCGCCGGCTACACCTTC.

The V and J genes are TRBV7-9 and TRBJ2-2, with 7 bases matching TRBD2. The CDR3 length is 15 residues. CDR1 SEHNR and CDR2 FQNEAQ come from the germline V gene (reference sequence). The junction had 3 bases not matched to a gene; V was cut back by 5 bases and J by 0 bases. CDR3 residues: CASSLGTTNTGELFF. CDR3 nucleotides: TGTGCCAGCAGCCTTGGGACTACGAACACCGGGGAGCTGTTTTTT. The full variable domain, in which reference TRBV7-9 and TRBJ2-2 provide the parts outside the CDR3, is DTGVSQNPRHKITKRGQNVTFRCDPISEHNRLYWYRQTLGQGPEFLTYFQNEAQLEKSRLLSDRFSAERPKGSFSTLEIQRTEQGDSAMYLCASSLGTTNTGELFFGEGSRLTVL.

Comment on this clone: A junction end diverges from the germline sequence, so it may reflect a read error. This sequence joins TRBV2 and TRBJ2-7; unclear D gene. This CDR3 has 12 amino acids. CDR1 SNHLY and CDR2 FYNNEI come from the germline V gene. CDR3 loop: CASREELGEQYF. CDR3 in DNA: TGTGCCAGCAGAGAAGAGCTAGGCGAGCAGTACTTC.

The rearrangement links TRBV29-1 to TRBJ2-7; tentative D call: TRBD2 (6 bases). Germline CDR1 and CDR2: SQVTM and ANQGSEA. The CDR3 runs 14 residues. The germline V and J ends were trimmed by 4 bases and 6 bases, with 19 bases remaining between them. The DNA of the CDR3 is TGCAGCGTTGGGCCCTCTGGGGCTAGCGCCGAGCAGTACTTC. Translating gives CSVGPSGASAEQYF.

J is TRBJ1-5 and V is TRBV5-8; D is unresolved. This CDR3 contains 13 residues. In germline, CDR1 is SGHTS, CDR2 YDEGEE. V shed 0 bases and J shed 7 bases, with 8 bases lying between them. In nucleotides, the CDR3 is TGTGCCAGCAGCTTGGCCGAGGGCCAGCCCCAGCATTTT. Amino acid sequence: CASSLAEGQPQHF.

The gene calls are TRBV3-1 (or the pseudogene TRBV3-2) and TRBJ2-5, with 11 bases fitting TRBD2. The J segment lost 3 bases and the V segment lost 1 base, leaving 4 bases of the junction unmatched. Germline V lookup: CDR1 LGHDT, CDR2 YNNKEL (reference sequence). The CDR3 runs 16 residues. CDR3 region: CASSQVLAGDKETQYF. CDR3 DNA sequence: TGTGCCAGCAGCCAAGTACTAGCGGGGGACAAAGAGACCCAGTACTTC.

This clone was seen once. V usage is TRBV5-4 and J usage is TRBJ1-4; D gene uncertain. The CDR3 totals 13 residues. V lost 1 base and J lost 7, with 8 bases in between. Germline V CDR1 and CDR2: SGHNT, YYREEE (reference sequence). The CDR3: CASSLSGFEKLFF. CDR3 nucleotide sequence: TGTGCCAGCAGCTTGTCCGGGTTTGAAAAACTGTTTTTT.

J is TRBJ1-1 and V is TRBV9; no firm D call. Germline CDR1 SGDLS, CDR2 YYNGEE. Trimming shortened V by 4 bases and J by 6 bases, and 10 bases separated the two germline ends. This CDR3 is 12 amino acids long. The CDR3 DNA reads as TGTGCCAGCAGCCCGAGTAAGTCTGAAGCTTTCTTT. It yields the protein CASSPSKSEAFF.

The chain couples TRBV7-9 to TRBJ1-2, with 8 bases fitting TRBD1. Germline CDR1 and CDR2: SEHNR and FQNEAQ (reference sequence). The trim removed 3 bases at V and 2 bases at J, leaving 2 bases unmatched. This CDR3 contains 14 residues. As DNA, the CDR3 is TGTGCCAGCAGCTTTTGGGACAGGAACTATGGCTACACCTTC. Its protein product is CASSFWDRNYGYTF.

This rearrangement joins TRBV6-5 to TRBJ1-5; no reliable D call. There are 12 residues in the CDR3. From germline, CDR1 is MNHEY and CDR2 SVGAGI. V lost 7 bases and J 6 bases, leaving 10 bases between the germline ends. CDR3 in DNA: TGTGCCAGCAACGAACTTGGTCAGCCCCAGCATTTT. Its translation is CASNELGQPQHF.

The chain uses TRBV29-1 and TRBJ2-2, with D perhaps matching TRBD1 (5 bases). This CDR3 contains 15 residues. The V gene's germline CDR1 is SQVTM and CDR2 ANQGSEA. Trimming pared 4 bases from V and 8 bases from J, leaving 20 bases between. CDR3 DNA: TGCAGCGTTGCCACGTCCCGGATAGGGGTAGGGGAGCTGTTTTTT. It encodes CSVATSRIGVGELFF.